This TCR beta chain originates from a study of shared clonotypes between healthy human individuals. General study results and limits: Some naive CD4 clonotypes, 4% to 6%, turned up in common across a few donors.

On this clone: The antigen is not known.

TCRdb's table, derived via immunoSEQ multiplex PCR, lists solely in-frame clones and lacks some. The sample gives fewer than 800,000 clones, roughly nine tenths of which show up once; approximately 22% is in the top ten. Terminally differentiated effector memory CD45RA+ cells were excluded by CCR7 positive selection of CD45RO-negative cells. The sample was naive CD8+ T cells sorted from blood. The source is a young man in good health.

The CDR3 sequence: CATSKTSGRVNEQFF. The CDR3 DNA follows: TGTGCCACCAGCAAGACTAGCGGGAGGGTGAATGAGCAGTTCTTC. The J gene is TRBJ2-1, the V gene TRBV15; 14 bases line up with TRBD2. V lost 4 bases and J lost 7; bases outside the gene matches: 3. CDR1 is LNHNV and CDR2 is YYDKDF in the germline V gene (reference sequence). The CDR3 consists of 15 residues.